This T cell receptor (beta chain) was observed in a study of shared clonotypes between healthy human individuals. Study in general: Three plates each covered CD4 naive and memory; CD8 naive two, CD8 memory one. Study-wide findings and caveats: The naive CD4 repertoires of several donors were compared, and roughly 5% of clonotypes were shared.

Produced via immunoSEQ multiplex PCR; TCRdb's table is partial and in-frame only. The sample contains 2,500,000 or so clones, 90% to 95% of which appear only once. The CDR3 is 18 residues long. The germline CDR1 and CDR2 sequences are SGHTA and FQGNSA. Trimming took 1 base from V and 2 from J; bases not matched to a gene: 8. Note on this clone: Its target is not known.

This clonotype was sampled from a man aged 18 to 30 in good health. Sequenced material: naive CD4+ T cells sorted from blood. Subset indicated: CD45RA+ positively selected. The V and J genes are TRBV7-2 and TRBJ2-2; 9 nucleotides align to TRBD2. As DNA, the CDR3 is TGTGCCAGCAGCTTAGGACTAGCGGAGTCCCTTAACACCGGGGAGCTGTTTTTT. Its translation is CASSLGLAESLNTGELFF.